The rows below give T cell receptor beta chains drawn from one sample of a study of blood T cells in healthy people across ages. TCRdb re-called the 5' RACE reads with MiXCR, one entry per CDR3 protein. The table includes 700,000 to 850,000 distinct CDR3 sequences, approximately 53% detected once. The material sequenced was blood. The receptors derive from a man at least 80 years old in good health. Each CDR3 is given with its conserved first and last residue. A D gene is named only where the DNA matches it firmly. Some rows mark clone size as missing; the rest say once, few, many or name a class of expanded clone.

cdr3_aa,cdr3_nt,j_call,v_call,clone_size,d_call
CASSSVQVYEQYF,TGTGCCAGCAGTTCCGTACAGGTATACGAGCAGTACTTC,TRBJ2-7,TRBV28,NA,NA
CASSDGTGGNTEAFF,TGTGCCAGCAGCGACGGGACAGGAGGAAACACTGAAGCTTTCTTT,TRBJ1-1,TRBV5-4,few,TRBD1
CASRSSEPNSPLHF,TGTGCCAGCAGATCTTCGGAACCGAATTCACCCCTCCACTTT,TRBJ1-6,TRBV27,NA,NA
CASSYGTSGRTSYEQYF,TGTGCCAGCAGTTACGGTACTAGCGGGAGGACCTCCTACGAGCAGTACTTC,TRBJ2-7,TRBV6-5,NA,TRBD2
CAKRLAGDEQYF,TGTGCCAAAAGACTAGCGGGAGACGAGCAGTACTTC,TRBJ2-7,TRBV2,NA,TRBD2
CATSDPSGAGGYNEQFF,TGTGCCACCAGTGACCCCTCCGGTGCGGGAGGTTACAATGAGCAGTTCTTC,TRBJ2-1,TRBV24-1,many,TRBD2
CASSLRGAGLGTDTQYF,TGTGCCAGCAGCTTAAGGGGGGCAGGGCTGGGCACAGATACGCAGTATTTT,TRBJ2-3,TRBV7-2,few,NA
CASSPTSLTDTQYF,TGTGCCAGCAGCCCCACTAGCCTCACAGATACGCAGTATTTT,TRBJ2-3,TRBV9,many,NA
CSVGTVGIEQYF,TGCAGCGTTGGAACTGTCGGGATCGAGCAGTACTTC,TRBJ2-7,TRBV29-1,few,NA
CASSRTTGPTNTGELFF,TGTGCCAGCAGTCGAACTACCGGACCGACGAACACCGGGGAGCTGTTTTTT,TRBJ2-2,TRBV6-1,NA,NA
CSVEASGGTGAYGYTF,TGCAGCGTTGAAGCATCGGGGGGGACAGGGGCCTATGGCTACACCTTC,TRBJ1-2,TRBV29-1,once,TRBD1
CASSLRGRIGDYEQYF,TGTGCCAGCAGTTTACGGGGTCGCATAGGGGACTACGAGCAGTACTTC,TRBJ2-7,TRBV27,NA,NA
CAISEGGTGRSMNTEAFF,TGTGCCATCAGTGAGGGGGGAACAGGGCGGTCGATGAACACTGAAGCTTTCTTT,TRBJ1-1,TRBV10-3,NA,NA
CASSLPPLGDRTDTQYF,TGTGCCAGCAGCTTGCCCCCGTTGGGGGACCGCACAGATACGCAGTATTTT,TRBJ2-3,TRBV28,NA,NA
CASSSLIGTGTHPTIDNYGYTF,TGTGCCAGCAGCTCCCTGATAGGGACAGGGACGCACCCTACGATTGATAACTATGGCTACACCTTC,TRBJ1-2,TRBV28,NA,TRBD1
CASTPSMNYGYTF,TGTGCCAGCACCCCCAGCATGAACTATGGCTACACCTTC,TRBJ1-2,TRBV2,NA,NA